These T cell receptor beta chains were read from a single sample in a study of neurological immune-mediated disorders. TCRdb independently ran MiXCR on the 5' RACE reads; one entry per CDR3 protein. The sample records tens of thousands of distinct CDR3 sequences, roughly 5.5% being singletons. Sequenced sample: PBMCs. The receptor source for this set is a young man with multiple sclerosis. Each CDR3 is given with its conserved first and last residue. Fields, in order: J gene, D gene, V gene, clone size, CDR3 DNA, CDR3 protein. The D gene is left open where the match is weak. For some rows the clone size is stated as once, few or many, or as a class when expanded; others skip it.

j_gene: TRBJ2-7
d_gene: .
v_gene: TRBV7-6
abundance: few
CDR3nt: TGTGCCAGCAGCTTAGAAAGGGGTCCCTACGAGCAGTACTTC
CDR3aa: CASSLERGPYEQYF

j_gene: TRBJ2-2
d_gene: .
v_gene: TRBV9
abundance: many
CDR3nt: TGTGCCAGCAGCCCCCAGGGTGCCAGATTCACCGGGGAGCTGTTTTTT
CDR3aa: CASSPQGARFTGELFF

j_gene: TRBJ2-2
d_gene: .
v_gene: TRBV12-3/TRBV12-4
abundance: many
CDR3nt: TGTGCCAGCAGTTATAGTGCCGGGGAGCTGTTTTTT
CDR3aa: CASSYSAGELFF

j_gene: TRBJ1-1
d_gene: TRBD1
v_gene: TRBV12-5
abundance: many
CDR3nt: TGTGCTAGTGGTTTGAGGCAGGGGGAAACTGAAGCTTTCTTT
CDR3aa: CASGLRQGETEAFF

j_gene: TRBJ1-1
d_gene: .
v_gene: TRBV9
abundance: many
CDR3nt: TGTGCCAGCAGCTCCCGGGGTCAGAACACTGAAGCTTTCTTT
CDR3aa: CASSSRGQNTEAFF

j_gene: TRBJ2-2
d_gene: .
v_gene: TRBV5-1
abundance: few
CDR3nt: TGCGCCAGCAGCTTGGAGACAGGTTTCCCCGGGGAGCTGTTTTTT
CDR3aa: CASSLETGFPGELFF

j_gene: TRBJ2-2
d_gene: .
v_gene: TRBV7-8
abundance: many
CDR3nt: TGTGCCAGCAGCTTTAGGGGGAACACCGGGGAGCTGTTTTTT
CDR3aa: CASSFRGNTGELFF

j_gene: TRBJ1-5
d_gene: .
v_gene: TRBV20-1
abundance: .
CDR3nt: TGCAGTGCTCTTATCACAGGGTTCGGCAATCAGCCCCAGAATTTT
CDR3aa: CSALITGFGNQPQNF

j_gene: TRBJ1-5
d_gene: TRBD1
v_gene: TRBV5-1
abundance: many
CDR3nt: TGCGCCAGCAGCGAATGGACAGGGGGCAGTCAGCCCCAGCATTTT
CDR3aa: CASSEWTGGSQPQHF

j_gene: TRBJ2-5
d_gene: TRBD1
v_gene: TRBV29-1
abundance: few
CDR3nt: TGCAGCGTTCCAGGGGGAGAGACCCAGTACTTC
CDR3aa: CSVPGGETQYF

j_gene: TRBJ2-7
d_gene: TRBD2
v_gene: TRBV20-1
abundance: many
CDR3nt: TGCAGTGCTAGAGACGGGACTAGCGTCTCCTACGAGCAGTACTTC
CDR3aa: CSARDGTSVSYEQYF

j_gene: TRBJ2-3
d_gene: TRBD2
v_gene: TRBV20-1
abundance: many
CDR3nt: TGCAGTGCTAATCCGGTACTAGCGGGGGCACCCACAGATACGCAGTATTTT
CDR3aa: CSANPVLAGAPTDTQYF

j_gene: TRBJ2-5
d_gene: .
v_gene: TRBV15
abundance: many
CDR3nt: TGTGCCACCAGCATTACAGGGATCCAAGAGACCCAGTACTTC
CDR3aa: CATSITGIQETQYF

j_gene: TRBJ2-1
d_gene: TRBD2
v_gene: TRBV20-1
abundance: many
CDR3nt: TGCAGTGCTAGGGGACTAGGTGGGGGGAATGAGCAGTTCTTC
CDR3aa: CSARGLGGGNEQFF

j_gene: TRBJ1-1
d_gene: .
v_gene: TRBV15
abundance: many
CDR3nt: TGTGCCACCAGCGGAGATTTGAACACTGAAGCTTTCTTT
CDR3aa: CATSGDLNTEAFF

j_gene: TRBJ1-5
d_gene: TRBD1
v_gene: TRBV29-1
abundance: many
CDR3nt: TGCAGCGCCCGGACAGGGGTCCTCAATCAGCCCCAGCATTTT
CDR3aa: CSARTGVLNQPQHF

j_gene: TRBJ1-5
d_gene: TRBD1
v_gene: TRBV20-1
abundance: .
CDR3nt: TGCAGTGCTGGGACAGCTAACGTCAATCAGCCCCAGAATTTT
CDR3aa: CSAGTANVNQPQNF

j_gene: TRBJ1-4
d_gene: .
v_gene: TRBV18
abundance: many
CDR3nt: TGTGCCAGCTCAACTAACCGGCCCTCAACTAATGAAAAACTGTTTTTT
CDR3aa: CASSTNRPSTNEKLFF

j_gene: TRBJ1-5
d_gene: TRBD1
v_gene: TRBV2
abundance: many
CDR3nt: TGTGCCAGCAGCGTGGGACAGGGAAACAATCAGCCCCAGCATTTT
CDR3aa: CASSVGQGNNQPQHF

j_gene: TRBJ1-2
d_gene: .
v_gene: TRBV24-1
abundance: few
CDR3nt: TGTGCCACCGCGGGCGGGGTAAGCGATGGCTACACCTTC
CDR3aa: CATAGGVSDGYTF

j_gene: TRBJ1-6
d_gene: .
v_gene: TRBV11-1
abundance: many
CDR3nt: TGTGCCAGCAGCCTTTGGCCGGTACCGGGGGATAATTCACCCCTCAACTTT
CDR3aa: CASSLWPVPGDNSPLNF

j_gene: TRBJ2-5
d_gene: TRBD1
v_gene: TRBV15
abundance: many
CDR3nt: TGTGCCACCAGCAGGGGACCTCAGGGGGCGGGAGAGACCCAGTACTTC
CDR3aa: CATSRGPQGAGETQYF

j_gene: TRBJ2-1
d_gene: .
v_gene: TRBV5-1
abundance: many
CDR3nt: TGCGCCAGCAGCCCCGGTAGCTCCTACAATGAGCAGTTCTTC
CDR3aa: CASSPGSSYNEQFF

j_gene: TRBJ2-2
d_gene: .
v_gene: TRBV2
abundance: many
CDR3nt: TGTGCCAGCAGTGATCAGTTTCAAGGGCGAGGCACCGGGGAGCTGTTTTTT
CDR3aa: CASSDQFQGRGTGELFF

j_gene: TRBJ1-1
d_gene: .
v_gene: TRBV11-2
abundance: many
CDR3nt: TGTGCCAGCAGCTCGACTTTGAACACTGAAGCTTTCTTT
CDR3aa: CASSSTLNTEAFF

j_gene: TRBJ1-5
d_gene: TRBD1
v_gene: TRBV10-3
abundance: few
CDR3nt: TGTGCCATCAGCGGGACAGAAGGGAGCAATCAGCCCCAGAATTTT
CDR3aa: CAISGTEGSNQPQNF

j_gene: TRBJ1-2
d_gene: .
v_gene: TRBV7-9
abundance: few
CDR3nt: TGTGCCAGCAGCTTGGGGCTAATTAACTATGGCTACACCTTC
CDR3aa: CASSLGLINYGYTF

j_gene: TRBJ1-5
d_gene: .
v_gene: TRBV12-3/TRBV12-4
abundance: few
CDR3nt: TGTGCCAGCAGACAGGACAATCAGCCCCAGAATTTT
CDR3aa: CASRQDNQPQNF

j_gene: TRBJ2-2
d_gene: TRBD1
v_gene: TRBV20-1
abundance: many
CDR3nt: TGCAGTGCTAGAGTTTTTGGGCGACAGGGGAACACCGGGGAGCTGTTTTTT
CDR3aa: CSARVFGRQGNTGELFF

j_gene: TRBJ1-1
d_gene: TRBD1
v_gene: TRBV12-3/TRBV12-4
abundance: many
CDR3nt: TGTGCCAGCAGCCGAAACAGGGGGCTCAACACTGAAGCTTTCTTT
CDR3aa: CASSRNRGLNTEAFF

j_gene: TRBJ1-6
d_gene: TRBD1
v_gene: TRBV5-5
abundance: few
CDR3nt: TGTGCCAGCAGCTTAACAGGGGGCTTGGATTCACCCCTCAACTTT
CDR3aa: CASSLTGGLDSPLNF

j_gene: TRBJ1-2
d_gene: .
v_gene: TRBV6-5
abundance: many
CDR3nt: TGTGCCAGCAGTCTATATACGGGGATCCCAAACTATGGCTACACCTTC
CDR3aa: CASSLYTGIPNYGYTF

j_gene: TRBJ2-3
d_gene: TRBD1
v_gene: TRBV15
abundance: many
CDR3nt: TGTGCCACCAGCAGATTTGGGACAGGGAGACCAGATACGCAGTATTTT
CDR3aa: CATSRFGTGRPDTQYF

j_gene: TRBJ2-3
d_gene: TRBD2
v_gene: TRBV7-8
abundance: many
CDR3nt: TGTGCCAGCAGCTTGGGACGGGGGGTCTTCAGCACAGATACGCAGTATTTT
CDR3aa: CASSLGRGVFSTDTQYF